The clone carrying this TCR beta chain was counted a few times. This specimen belongs to a study of identical twins. The CDR3 contains 14 residues. Looked up from germline, CDR1 is SGHDT and CDR2 is YYEEEE. V dropped 2 bases and J dropped 12; count of bases not matched to a gene: 6. Using its own MiXCR run on the 5' RACE reads, TCRdb lists one record per CDR3 protein. The table has fewer than 800,000 distinct CDR3 sequences, under 8.5% seen once. The sample was also linked to a second study, of yellow fever vaccine responses in identical twins.

The chain uses TRBV5-6 and TRBJ2-1, with TRBD2 identical over 12 bases. The sequence derives from a woman under 30 in good health. Material: PBMCs. The CDR3 reads CASSFWTSGNTQFF. The CDR3 DNA reads TGTGCCAGCAGCTTTTGGACTAGCGGGAATACGCAGTTCTTC.